The next 14 T cell receptor beta chains were all read from a single sample in a study of blood T cell repertoires in COVID-19. Method: immunoSEQ multiplex PCR; TCRdb's copy keeps in-frame clones and lacks some. This sample has 150,000 to 200,000 clones, with 70% to 90% found just once. Material for sequencing was peripheral blood. The receptors come from a woman older than 75 with acute or convalescent COVID-19.

This chain joins TRBV5-1 and TRBJ1-5; D may be TRBD1 (5 bases). The CDR3 consists of 16 residues. Trimming cost V 4 bases and J 1 base, with 15 bases left between them. Germline V gene data show CDR1 as SGHRS and CDR2 as YFSETQ. The CDR3 loop is CASSMGPAGSNQPQHF. Here the CDR3 DNA reads TGCGCCAGCAGCATGGGACCCGCGGGGAGCAATCAGCCCCAGCATTTT.

The chain is built from TRBV6-2 or TRBV6-3 and TRBJ2-5, with 8 nucleotides matching TRBD1. V was pared by 5 bases and J by 5 bases, with 10 bases of the junction left unmatched. The length of the CDR3 is 15 residues. Germline V CDR1 and CDR2: MNHEY, SVGEGT. CDR3: CASSPLRTGTETQYF. Here the CDR3 DNA reads TGTGCCAGCAGTCCGCTACGGACAGGGACTGAGACCCAGTACTTC.

The V and J genes are TRBV11-3 and TRBJ2-1; D not resolved. The CDR3 has 12 residues. Germline V gene data show CDR1 as SGHNT and CDR2 as YENEEA. V lost 4 bases, J lost 9 bases, and 10 bases lay in between. As DNA, the CDR3 is TGTGCCAGCAGCTCAGAGAGGAGTGAGCAGTTCTTC. This codes for CASSSERSEQFF.

The chain has TRBV6-5 and TRBJ2-7; TRBD2 is a possible D gene (5 bases). The CDR3 has 13 amino acids. In germline, CDR1 is MNHEY, CDR2 SVGAGI. V lost 6 bases, J lost 5 bases, and 14 bases lay in between. CDR3 DNA sequence: TGTGCCAGCAGCCGGGGATCAGCGGACGAGCAGTACTTC. Translating gives CASSRGSADEQYF.

This rearrangement joins TRBV6-1 to TRBJ1-2; D is perhaps TRBD1 (5 bases). CDR1 and CDR2 from the germline V gene are MNHNS and SASEGT. The CDR3 runs 16 residues. V gave up 2 bases and J gave up 4 bases, with 17 bases separating them. CDR3: CASSEPGLRQGYGYTF. CDR3 nucleotide sequence: TGTGCCAGCAGTGAACCGGGACTACGGCAGGGCTATGGCTACACCTTC.

J is TRBJ1-1 and V is TRBV5-1; 7 nucleotides line up with TRBD1. CDR1 and CDR2 from the germline V gene are SGHRS and YFSETQ. V was pared by 1 base and J by 2 bases, with 5 bases of the junction left unmatched. CDR3 length: 15 amino acids. In DNA form, the CDR3 reads TGCGCCAGCAGCTTGACCCGACAGGGAAACACTGAAGCTTTCTTT. The encoded protein is CASSLTRQGNTEAFF.

This clone was seen only a few times. This chain connects TRBV10-1 to TRBJ2-2, with D perhaps TRBD2 (7 bases). Germline CDR1 WNHNN, CDR2 SYGVQD (reference sequence). V was shortened by 7 bases and J by 1 base, with 13 bases between the two germline ends. The CDR3 sequence is 15 residues long. CDR3 DNA: TGCGCCAGCAAGGGGGGGGCCCAGAACACCGGGGAGCTGTTTTTT. Protein product: CASKGGAQNTGELFF.

The rearrangement uses TRBV19 and TRBJ1-2, with D unclear. Trimming stripped 5 bases from V and 7 bases from J, with 14 bases between. This CDR3 contains 13 residues. Germline CDR1 is LNHDA and CDR2 is SQIVND (reference sequence). The CDR3 region is CASSVEGWTGYTF. CDR3 bases: TGTGCCAGTAGTGTTGAGGGTTGGACTGGCTACACCTTC.

The genes are TRBV11-2 and TRBJ2-5; unclear D gene. This CDR3 has 14 amino acids. Trimming pared 4 bases from V and 4 bases from J, leaving 13 bases between. Germline V gives CDR1 SGHAT, CDR2 FQNNGV. The CDR3 spells CASSSRGYGETQYF. The CDR3 nucleotides are TGTGCCAGCAGCTCCCGAGGATACGGAGAGACCCAGTACTTC.

The chain links TRBV24-1 to TRBJ1-2, with D possibly TRBD1 on 5 matching bases. Germline V CDR1 and CDR2: KGHDR, SFDVKD. V was clipped by 10 bases and J by 4 bases, with 15 bases between them. This CDR3 comprises 13 residues. The CDR3 DNA follows: TGTGCCACTTCGGGGGGTGGAGGCTATGGCTACACCTTC. Translated, it gives CATSGGGGYGYTF.

The chain carries TRBV4-1 and TRBJ1-3; D ambiguous. The V end lost 0 bases, the J end lost 0 bases, and 9 bases lay between the germline ends. The V gene's germline CDR1 is MGHRA and CDR2 YSYEKL. The length of the CDR3 is 16 residues. The CDR3 DNA follows: TGCGCCAGCAGCCAAGATGTGGCCTTCTCTGGAAACACCATATATTTT. Protein sequence: CASSQDVAFSGNTIYF.

The rearrangement joins TRBV18 to TRBJ2-3, with TRBD2 identical over 11 bases. This CDR3 contains 16 residues. Germline V gene lookup returns CDR1 KGHSH and CDR2 LQKENI. With V trimmed by 5 bases and J by 1 base, 5 bases remained unmatched. The CDR3 sequence is CASSGGTSGRTDTQYF. The CDR3 coding sequence is TGTGCCAGCTCAGGTGGGACTAGCGGACGCACAGATACGCAGTATTTT.

The V call is TRBV7-3, the J call TRBJ2-2, with 8 bases identical to TRBD1. Germline V CDR1 and CDR2: SGHTA, FQGTGA. The V segment lost 1 base and the J segment 2 bases; nucleotides outside the gene matches: 9. The CDR3 runs to 18 residues. CDR3 in amino acids: CASSLKGPGGANTGELFF. The CDR3 nucleotides are TGTGCCAGCAGCTTAAAAGGGCCAGGGGGCGCAAACACCGGGGAGCTGTTTTTT.

This clone was recorded a few times. This chain joins TRBV28 and TRBJ2-1; possible D gene TRBD2, 5 bases. This CDR3 is built from 14 residues. The V gene's germline CDR1 is MDHEN and CDR2 SYDVKM. Trimming cost V 2 bases and J 11 bases, with 16 bases left between them. CDR3 DNA sequence: TGTGCCAGCAGTTTAGCCCCCGGTGGACTTAAGCAGTTCTTC. Its protein product is CASSLAPGGLKQFF.